Shown below are 4 T cell receptor beta chains from a single sample sequenced in a study of shared clonotypes between healthy human individuals. Clones were read by immunoSEQ multiplex PCR, and TCRdb kept only the in-frame ones, dropping some. The top ten hold 10% to 15% of the sample, which has fewer than 650,000 clones, 76% seen once. Material for sequencing was PBMCs. Source of these receptors: a woman aged 40 to 49 in good health. Some clones in this sample may be carry-over from other donors' samples.

This rearrangement joins TRBV27 to TRBJ2-3; a weak D match, TRBD1 (5 bases). In germline, CDR1 is MNHEY, CDR2 SMNVEV (reference sequence). This CDR3 spans 15 amino acids. V was pared by 1 base and J by 4 bases, with 12 bases between. The CDR3 protein is CASSLFHRLADTQYF. CDR3 in DNA: TGTGCCAGCAGTTTATTTCACAGGCTCGCAGATACGCAGTATTTT.

This chain connects TRBV28 to TRBJ1-1, with D possibly matching TRBD1 (6 bases). Germline CDR1 reads MDHEN; CDR2 reads SYDVKM. V dropped 8 bases and J dropped 5 bases, with 21 bases sitting between them. The CDR3 runs to 15 residues. CDR3 sequence (DNA): TGTGCCAGCGGCTCGGGGGGGGCGGGCTGGACTGAAGCTTTCTTT. This codes for CASGSGGAGWTEAFF.

Notes on this clone: A read error is the likely source, as a far larger clone sits one nucleotide away. This rearrangement joins TRBV7-3 to TRBJ1-5, with a weak D call TRBD1 (5 bases). This CDR3 has 17 amino acids. Germline CDR1 and CDR2: SGHTA and FQGTGA. V was clipped by 0 bases and J by 4 bases, with 16 bases between them. The chain's CDR3 is CASSLTCRDDGNQPQHF. In DNA form, the CDR3 reads TGTGCCAGCAGCTTAACCTGCAGGGATGATGGGAATCAGCCCCAGCATTTT.

The chain couples TRBV6-1 to TRBJ1-2, with D possibly matching TRBD1 (6 bases). Trimming took off 2 bases at V and 2 bases at J, with 12 bases between the two ends. Germline CDR1 MNHNS, CDR2 SASEGT. This CDR3 has 15 residues. This CDR3 is CASSEFTGPNYGYTF. The CDR3 nucleotides read TGTGCCAGCAGTGAATTCACAGGGCCCAACTATGGCTACACCTTC.